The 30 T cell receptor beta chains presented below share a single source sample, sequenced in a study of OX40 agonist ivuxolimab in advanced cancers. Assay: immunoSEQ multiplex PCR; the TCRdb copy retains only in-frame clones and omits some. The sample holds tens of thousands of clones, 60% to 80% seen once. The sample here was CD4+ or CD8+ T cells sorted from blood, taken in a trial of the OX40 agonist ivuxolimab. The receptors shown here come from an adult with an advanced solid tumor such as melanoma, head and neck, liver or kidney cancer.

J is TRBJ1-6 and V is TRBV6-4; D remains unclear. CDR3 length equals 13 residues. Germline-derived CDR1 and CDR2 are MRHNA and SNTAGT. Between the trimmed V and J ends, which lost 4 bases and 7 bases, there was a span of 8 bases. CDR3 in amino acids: CASSASQNSPLHF. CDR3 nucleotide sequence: TGTGCCAGCAGTGCTAGTCAGAATTCACCCCTCCACTTT.

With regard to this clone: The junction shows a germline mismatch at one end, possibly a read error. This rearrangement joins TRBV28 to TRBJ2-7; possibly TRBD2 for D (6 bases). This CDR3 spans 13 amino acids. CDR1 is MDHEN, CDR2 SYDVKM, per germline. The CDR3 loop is CAITAGIGYEQHF. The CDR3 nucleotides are TGTGCCATCACGGCGGGGATAGGGTACGAGCAGCACTTC.

The CDR3 DNA reads TGTGCCAGCAGTTCGGACAGGAACTATGGCTACACCTTC. Translated, it gives CASSSDRNYGYTF. V gene TRBV11-2 combines with J gene TRBJ1-2; the match to TRBD1 covers 7 bases. The J segment lost 2 bases and the V segment lost 6 bases, leaving 3 bases of the junction unmatched. Germline V gene lookup returns CDR1 SGHAT and CDR2 FQNNGV. The length of the CDR3 is 13 residues.

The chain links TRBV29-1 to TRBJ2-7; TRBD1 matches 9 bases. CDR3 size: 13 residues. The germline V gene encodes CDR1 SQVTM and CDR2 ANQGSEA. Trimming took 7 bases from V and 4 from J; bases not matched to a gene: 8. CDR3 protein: CSALIQGAYEQYF. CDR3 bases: TGCAGCGCCCTAATACAGGGGGCTTACGAGCAGTACTTC.

CDR3 sequence reads: CASSQDRKTQYF. The CDR3 nucleotides read TGTGCCAGCAGCCAAGATAGAAAGACCCAGTACTTC. V gene TRBV14 combines with J gene TRBJ2-5; D call uncertain. The CDR3 runs 12 residues. The ends were cut back, 0 bases at V and 6 bases at J, with 5 bases in the middle. CDR1 and CDR2 from the germline V gene are SGHDN and FVKESK.

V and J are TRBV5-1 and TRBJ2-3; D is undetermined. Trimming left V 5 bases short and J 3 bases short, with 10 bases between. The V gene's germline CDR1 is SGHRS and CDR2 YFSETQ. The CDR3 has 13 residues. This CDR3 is CASSTKITDTQYF. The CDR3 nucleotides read TGCGCCAGCAGTACAAAAATAACAGATACGCAGTATTTT. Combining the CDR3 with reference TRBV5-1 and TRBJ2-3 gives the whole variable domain KAGVTQTPRYLIKTRGQQVTLSCSPISGHRSVSWYQQTPGQGLQFLFEYFSETQRNKGNFPGRFSGRQFSNSRSEMNVSTLELGDSALYLCASSTKITDTQYFGPGTRLTVL.

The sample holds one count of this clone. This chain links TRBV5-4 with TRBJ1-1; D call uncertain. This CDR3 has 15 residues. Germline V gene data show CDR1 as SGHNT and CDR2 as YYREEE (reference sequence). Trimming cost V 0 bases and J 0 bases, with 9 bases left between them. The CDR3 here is CASSLAVEVNTEAFF. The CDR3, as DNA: TGTGCCAGCAGCTTGGCCGTGGAAGTGAACACTGAAGCTTTCTTT.

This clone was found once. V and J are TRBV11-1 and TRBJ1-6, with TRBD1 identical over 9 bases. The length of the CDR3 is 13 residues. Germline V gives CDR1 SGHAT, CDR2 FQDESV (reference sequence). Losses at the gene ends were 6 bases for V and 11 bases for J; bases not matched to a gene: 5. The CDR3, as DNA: TGTGCCAGCAGAACAGGGGGCCGGGCACCCCTCCACTTT. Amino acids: CASRTGGRAPLHF.

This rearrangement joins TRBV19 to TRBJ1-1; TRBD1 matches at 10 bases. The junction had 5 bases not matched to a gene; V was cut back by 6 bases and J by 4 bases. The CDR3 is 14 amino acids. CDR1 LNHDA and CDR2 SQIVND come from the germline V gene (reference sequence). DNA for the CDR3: TGTGCCAGTAGAACGACAGGGGGCGGCACTGAAGCTTTCTTT. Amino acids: CASRTTGGGTEAFF.

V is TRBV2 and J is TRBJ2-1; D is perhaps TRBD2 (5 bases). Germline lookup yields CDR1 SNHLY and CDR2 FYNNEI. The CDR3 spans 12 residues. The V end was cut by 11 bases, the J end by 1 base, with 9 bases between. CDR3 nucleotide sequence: TGTGCCTCCCGGGGATCCTACAATGAGCAGTTCTTC. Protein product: CASRGSYNEQFF.

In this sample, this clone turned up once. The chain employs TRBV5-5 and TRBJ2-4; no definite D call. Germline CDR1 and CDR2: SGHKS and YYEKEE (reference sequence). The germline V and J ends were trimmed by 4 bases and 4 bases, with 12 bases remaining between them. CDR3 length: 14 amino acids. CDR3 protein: CASSPPLAKNIQYF. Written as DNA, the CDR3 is TGTGCCAGCAGCCCGCCTTTGGCGAAAAACATTCAGTACTTC.

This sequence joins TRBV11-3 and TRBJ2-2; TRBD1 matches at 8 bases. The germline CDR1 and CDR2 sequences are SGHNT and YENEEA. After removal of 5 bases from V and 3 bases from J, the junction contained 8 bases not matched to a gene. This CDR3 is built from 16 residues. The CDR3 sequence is CASSPYDRGDTGELFF. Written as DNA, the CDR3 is TGTGCCAGCAGCCCGTATGACAGGGGCGACACCGGGGAGCTGTTTTTT. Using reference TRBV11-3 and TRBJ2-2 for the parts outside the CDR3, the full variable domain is EAGVVQSPRYKIIEKKQPVAFWCNPISGHNTLYWYLQNLGQGPELLIRYENEEAVDDSQLPKDRFSAERLKGVDSTLKIQPAELGDSAVYLCASSPYDRGDTGELFFGEGSRLTVL.

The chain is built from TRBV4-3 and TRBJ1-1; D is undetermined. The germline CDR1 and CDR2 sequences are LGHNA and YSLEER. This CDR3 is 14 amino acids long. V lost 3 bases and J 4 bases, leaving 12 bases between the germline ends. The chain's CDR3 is CASSQVLTRTEAFF. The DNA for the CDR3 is TGCGCCAGCAGCCAGGTTTTGACCCGCACTGAAGCTTTCTTT.

CDR3 in DNA: TGTGCCAGTAGAAAGACAGGGATGAACACTGAAGCTTTCTTT. The encoded protein is CASRKTGMNTEAFF. This rearrangement joins TRBV19 to TRBJ1-1, with 7 bases that match TRBD1. Germline CDR1 and CDR2: LNHDA and SQIVND (reference sequence). Unmatched junction bases numbered 4, after V lost 6 bases and J lost 0 bases. There are 14 residues in the CDR3.

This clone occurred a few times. Written as DNA, the CDR3 is TGTGCCAGCAGCTTAGGTTTGGGGGCGCAACGCACCGTCTACACCTTC. It specifies CASSLGLGAQRTVYTF. The V call is TRBV7-9, the J call TRBJ1-2; perhaps TRBD1 as D (6 bases). Germline V gene data show CDR1 as SEHNR and CDR2 as FQNEAQ (reference sequence). The CDR3 runs to 16 residues. Trimming cost V 1 base and J 10 bases, with 22 bases left between them. The full variable domain, its missing parts supplied by reference TRBV7-9 and TRBJ1-2, is DTGVSQNPRHKITKRGQNVTFRCDPISEHNRLYWYRQTLGQGPEFLTYFQNEAQLEKSRLLSDRFSAERPKGSFSTLEIQRTEQGDSAMYLCASSLGLGAQRTVYTFGSGTRLTVV.

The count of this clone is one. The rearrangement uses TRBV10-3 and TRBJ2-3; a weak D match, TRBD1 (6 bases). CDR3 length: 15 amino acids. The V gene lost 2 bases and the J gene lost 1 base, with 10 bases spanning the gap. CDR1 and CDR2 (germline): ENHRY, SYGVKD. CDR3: CAISELPGGTDTQYF. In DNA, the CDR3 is TGTGCCATCAGTGAGCTTCCAGGGGGCACAGATACGCAGTATTTT.

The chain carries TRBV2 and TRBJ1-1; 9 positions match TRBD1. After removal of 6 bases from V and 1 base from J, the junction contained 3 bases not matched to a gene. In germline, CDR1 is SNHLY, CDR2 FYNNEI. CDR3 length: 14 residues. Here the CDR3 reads CASRTGQGNTEAFF. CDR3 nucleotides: TGTGCCAGCAGAACGGGACAGGGGAACACTGAAGCTTTCTTT.

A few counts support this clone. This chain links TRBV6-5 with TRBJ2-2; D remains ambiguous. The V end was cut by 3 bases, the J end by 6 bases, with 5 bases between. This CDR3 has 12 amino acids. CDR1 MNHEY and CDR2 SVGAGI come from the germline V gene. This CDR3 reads CASSYFAGELFF. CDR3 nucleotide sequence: TGTGCCAGCAGTTATTTTGCCGGGGAGCTGTTTTTT.

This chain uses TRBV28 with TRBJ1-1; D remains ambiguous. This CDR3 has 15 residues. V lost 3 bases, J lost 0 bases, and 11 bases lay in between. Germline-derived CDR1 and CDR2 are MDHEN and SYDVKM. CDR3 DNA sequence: TGTGCCAGCAGTTTTGAAACCGAAGTGAACACTGAAGCTTTCTTT. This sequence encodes CASSFETEVNTEAFF.

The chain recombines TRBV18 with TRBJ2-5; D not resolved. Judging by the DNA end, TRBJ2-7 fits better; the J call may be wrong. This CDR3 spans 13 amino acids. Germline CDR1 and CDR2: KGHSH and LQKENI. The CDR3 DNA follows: TGTGCCAGTAGTCCACAGAACGATTACGAGCAGTACTTC. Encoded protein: CASSPQNDYEQYF.

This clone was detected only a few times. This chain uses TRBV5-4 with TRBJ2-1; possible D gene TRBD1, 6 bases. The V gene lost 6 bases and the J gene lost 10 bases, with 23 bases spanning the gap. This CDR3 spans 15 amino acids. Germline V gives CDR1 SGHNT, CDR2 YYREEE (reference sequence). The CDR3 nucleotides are TGTGCCAGCACTCCGGTTGGGGGCCAGTACGGGGAGCAGTTCTTC. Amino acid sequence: CASTPVGGQYGEQFF.

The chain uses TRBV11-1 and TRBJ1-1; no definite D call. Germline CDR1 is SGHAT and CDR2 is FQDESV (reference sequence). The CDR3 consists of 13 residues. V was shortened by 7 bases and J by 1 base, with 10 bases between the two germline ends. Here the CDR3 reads CASIRQPNTEAFF. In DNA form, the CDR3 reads TGTGCCAGCATTAGGCAGCCGAACACTGAAGCTTTCTTT.

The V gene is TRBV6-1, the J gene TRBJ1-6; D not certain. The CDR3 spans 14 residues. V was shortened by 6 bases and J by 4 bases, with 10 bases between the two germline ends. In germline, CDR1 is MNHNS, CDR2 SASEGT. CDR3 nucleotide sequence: TGTGCCAGCAGCTCCGGGCCTTATAATTCACCCCTCCACTTT. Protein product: CASSSGPYNSPLHF.

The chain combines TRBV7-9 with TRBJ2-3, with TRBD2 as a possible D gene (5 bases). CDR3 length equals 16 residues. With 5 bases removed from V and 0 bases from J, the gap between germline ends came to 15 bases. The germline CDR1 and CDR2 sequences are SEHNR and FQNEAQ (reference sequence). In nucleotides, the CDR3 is TGTGCCAGCAGCACCTCGACGGACTCTAGCACAGATACGCAGTATTTT. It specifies CASSTSTDSSTDTQYF. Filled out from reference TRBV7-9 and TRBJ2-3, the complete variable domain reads DTGVSQNPRHKITKRGQNVTFRCDPISEHNRLYWYRQTLGQGPEFLTYFQNEAQLEKSRLLSDRFSAERPKGSFSTLEIQRTEQGDSAMYLCASSTSTDSSTDTQYFGPGTRLTVL.

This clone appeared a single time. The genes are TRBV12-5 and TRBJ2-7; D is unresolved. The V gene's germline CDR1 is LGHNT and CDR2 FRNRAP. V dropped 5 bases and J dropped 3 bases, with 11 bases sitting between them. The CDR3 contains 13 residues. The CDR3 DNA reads TGTGCTAGTGGTCATTTTAGCCGCTACGAGCAGTACTTC. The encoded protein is CASGHFSRYEQYF.

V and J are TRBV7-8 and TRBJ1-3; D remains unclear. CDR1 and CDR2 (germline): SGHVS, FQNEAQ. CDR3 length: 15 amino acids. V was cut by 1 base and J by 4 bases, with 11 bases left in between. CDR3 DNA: TGTGCCAGCAGCTTAGTAGTGGGATTCGGAAACACCATATATTTT. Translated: CASSLVVGFGNTIYF.

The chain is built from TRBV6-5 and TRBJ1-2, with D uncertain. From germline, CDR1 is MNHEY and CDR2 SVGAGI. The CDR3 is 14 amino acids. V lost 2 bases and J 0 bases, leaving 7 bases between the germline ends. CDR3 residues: CASSYVSANYGYTF. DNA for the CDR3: TGTGCCAGCAGTTACGTGTCGGCTAACTATGGCTACACCTTC.

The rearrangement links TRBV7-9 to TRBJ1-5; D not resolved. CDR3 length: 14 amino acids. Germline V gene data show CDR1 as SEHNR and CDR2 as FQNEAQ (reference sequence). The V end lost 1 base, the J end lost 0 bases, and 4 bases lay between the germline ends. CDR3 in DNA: TGTGCCAGCAGCTTAGAAGTTAGCAATCAGCCCCAGCATTTT. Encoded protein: CASSLEVSNQPQHF. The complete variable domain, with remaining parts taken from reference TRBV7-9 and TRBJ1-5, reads DTGVSQNPRHKITKRGQNVTFRCDPISEHNRLYWYRQTLGQGPEFLTYFQNEAQLEKSRLLSDRFSAERPKGSFSTLEIQRTEQGDSAMYLCASSLEVSNQPQHFGDGTRLSIL.

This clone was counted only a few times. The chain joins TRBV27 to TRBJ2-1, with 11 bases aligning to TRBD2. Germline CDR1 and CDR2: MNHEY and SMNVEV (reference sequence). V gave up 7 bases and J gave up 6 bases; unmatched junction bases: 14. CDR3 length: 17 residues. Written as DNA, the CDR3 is TGTGCCAGCACGTCGGCACTAGCGGGAGTTGTGGGCAATGAGCAGTTCTTC. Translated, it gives CASTSALAGVVGNEQFF.

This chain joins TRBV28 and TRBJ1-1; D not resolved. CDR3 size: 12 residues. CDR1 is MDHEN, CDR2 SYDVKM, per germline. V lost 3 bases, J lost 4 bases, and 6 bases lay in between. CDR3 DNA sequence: TGTGCCAGCAGTTTCCCGCTCACTGAAGCTTTCTTT. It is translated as CASSFPLTEAFF. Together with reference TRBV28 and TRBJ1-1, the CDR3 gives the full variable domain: DVKVTQSSRYLVKRTGEKVFLECVQDMDHENMFWYRQDPGLGLRLIYFSYDVKMKEKGDIPEGYSVSREKKERFSLILESASTNQTSMYLCASSFPLTEAFFGQGTRLTVV.